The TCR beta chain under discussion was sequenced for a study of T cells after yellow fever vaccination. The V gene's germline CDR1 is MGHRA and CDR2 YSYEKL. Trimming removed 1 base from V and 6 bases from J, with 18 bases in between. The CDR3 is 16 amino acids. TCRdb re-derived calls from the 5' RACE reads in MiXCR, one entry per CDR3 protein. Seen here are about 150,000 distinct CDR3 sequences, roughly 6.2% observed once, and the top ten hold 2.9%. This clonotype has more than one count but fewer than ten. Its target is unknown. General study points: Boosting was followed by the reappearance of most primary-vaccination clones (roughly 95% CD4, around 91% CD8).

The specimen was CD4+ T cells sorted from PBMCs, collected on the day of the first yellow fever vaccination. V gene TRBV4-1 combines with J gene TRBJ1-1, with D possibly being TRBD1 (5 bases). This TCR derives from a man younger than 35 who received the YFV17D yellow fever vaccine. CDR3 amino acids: CASSQAFGREVAEAFF. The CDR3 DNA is TGCGCCAGCAGCCAAGCATTCGGCAGGGAGGTTGCTGAAGCTTTCTTT.